A single sample gave rise to the 7 T cell receptor beta chains below, sequenced in a study of early stage breast cancer tumors. Data came from immunoSEQ multiplex PCR; TCRdb stores just in-frame clones and leaves some out. The sample lists more than 65,000 clones, approximately 80% occurring once. The sequenced sample was blood. The receptors were gathered from a person aged 35-49 years with breast cancer.

The chain joins TRBV25-1 to TRBJ2-3, with D maybe TRBD1 (6 bases). Germline V gene data show CDR1 as MGHDK and CDR2 as SYGVNS. The CDR3 totals 15 residues. V lost 0 bases and J lost 1, with 8 bases in between. The chain's CDR3 is CASSEYSGGTDTQYF. For the CDR3, the DNA is TGTGCCAGCAGTGAATATTCAGGGGGCACAGATACGCAGTATTTT. Full variable domain (missing parts from reference TRBV25-1 and TRBJ2-3): EADIYQTPRYLVIGTGKKITLECSQTMGHDKMYWYQQDPGMELHLIHYSYGVNSTEKGDLSSESTVSRIRTEHFPLTLESARPSHTSQYLCASSEYSGGTDTQYFGPGTRLTVL.

In its sample, this clone was seen a few times. This chain links TRBV6-5 with TRBJ1-2, with 8 nucleotides matching TRBD1. This CDR3 comprises 13 residues. Losses at the gene ends were 5 bases for V and 6 bases for J; bases not matched to a gene: 5. CDR1 is MNHEY, CDR2 SVGAGI, per germline. The CDR3 DNA reads TGTGCCAGCAGTGGACAGGGAACTCATGGCTACACCTTC. The encoded protein is CASSGQGTHGYTF.

This clone was found a few times. The chain is built from TRBV19 and TRBJ2-7; 10 bases align to TRBD1. Unmatched junction bases numbered 10, after V lost 5 bases and J lost 3 bases. The CDR3 consists of 16 residues. Germline V lookup: CDR1 LNHDA, CDR2 SQIVND (reference sequence). The CDR3 loop is CASSPRPTGGRYEQYF. The CDR3, as DNA: TGTGCCAGTAGTCCCCGCCCGACAGGGGGCCGCTACGAGCAGTACTTC.

The chain couples TRBV28 to TRBJ2-1; D could derive from TRBD1 or TRBD2 (6 bases each). CDR1 and CDR2 (germline): MDHEN, SYDVKM. V lost 5 bases and J 7 bases, leaving 12 bases between the germline ends. This CDR3 region has 13 residues. CDR3 nucleotide sequence: TGTGCCAGCAGTCTAGGAGGGGGAAATGAGCAGTTCTTC. Translated, it gives CASSLGGGNEQFF.

The chain carries TRBV29-1 and TRBJ2-7; TRBD2 aligns across 8 bases. V dropped 4 bases and J dropped 6; count of bases not matched to a gene: 5. This CDR3 has 12 amino acids. CDR1 and CDR2 (germline): SQVTM, ANQGSEA. CDR3 residues: CSVVAGGGEQYF. In DNA, the CDR3 is TGCAGCGTTGTGGCGGGAGGCGGCGAGCAGTACTTC.

On this clone itself: Distinct nucleotide sequences in the sample also encode this CDR3. The V call is TRBV30, the J call TRBJ2-5; possible D gene TRBD2, 6 bases. V dropped 0 bases and J dropped 1 base, with 12 bases sitting between them. Germline assignment: CDR1 GTSNPN and CDR2 SVGIG (reference sequence). The CDR3 consists of 15 residues. Here the CDR3 reads CAWSVWGGLQETQYF. DNA of the CDR3: TGTGCCTGGAGTGTATGGGGAGGCCTCCAAGAGACCCAGTACTTC.

This chain connects TRBV10-3 to TRBJ1-1; a weak D match, TRBD1 (5 bases). Trimming took off 0 bases at V and 6 bases at J, with 8 bases between the two ends. Germline lookup yields CDR1 ENHRY and CDR2 SYGVKD. This CDR3 has 13 amino acids. As DNA, the CDR3 is TGTGCCATCAGTGAGTCGATGACAGCTGAAGCTTTCTTT. Encoded protein: CAISESMTAEAFF.